The 19 T cell receptor beta chains given below trace back to one sample, sequenced in a study of beta chain features in type 1 diabetes. Expressed TCRB transcripts were sequenced, since all the RNA that had been isolated was reverse transcribed. Assay used: immunoSEQ multiplex PCR; TCRdb lists only in-frame clones, some missing. This repertoire shows 350,000 to 400,000 clones, about 14% found once; its top ten account for under 0.02%. The source material was naive CD4+ T cells from blood. The origin of the receptors is a woman aged 18-29 years in good health.

This chain joins TRBV19 and TRBJ2-5; D possibly corresponds to TRBD1 (5 bases). The CDR3 runs 17 residues. Trimming stripped 6 bases from V and 5 bases from J, with 25 bases between. The germline gives CDR1 LNHDA, CDR2 SQIVND (reference sequence). CDR3: CASSLPGSNPLVETQYF. CDR3 DNA sequence: TGTGCCAGTAGCCTCCCAGGGTCCAACCCTCTGGTTGAGACCCAGTACTTC.

Only a few counts were recorded for this clone. The chain links TRBV11-1 to TRBJ2-1; 9 nucleotides match TRBD1. J gave up 5 bases and V 5 bases, and 7 bases lay outside the gene matches. Germline V gene lookup returns CDR1 SGHAT and CDR2 FQDESV (reference sequence). The CDR3 sequence is 15 residues long. The CDR3 sequence: CASSTRQGDHNEQFF. In DNA, the CDR3 is TGTGCCAGCAGCACCCGACAGGGGGATCACAATGAGCAGTTCTTC.

This clone has only one observation. The genes are TRBV5-1 and TRBJ2-7; tentatively, D is TRBD2 (5 bases). Germline CDR1 and CDR2: SGHRS and YFSETQ. Trimming took 0 bases from V and 7 from J, leaving 11 bases between them. The CDR3 is made up of 13 amino acids. CDR3 residues: CASSLVLAREQYF. The CDR3 DNA follows: TGCGCCAGCAGCTTGGTTCTAGCACGGGAGCAGTACTTC. Using reference TRBV5-1 and TRBJ2-7 for the parts outside the CDR3, the full variable domain is KAGVTQTPRYLIKTRGQQVTLSCSPISGHRSVSWYQQTPGQGLQFLFEYFSETQRNKGNFPGRFSGRQFSNSRSEMNVSTLELGDSALYLCASSLVLAREQYFGPGTRLTVT.

The genes are TRBV4-1 and TRBJ2-7; 9 bases are a match to TRBD1. The CDR3 spans 14 residues. Germline V CDR1 and CDR2: MGHRA, YSYEKL. With V trimmed by 4 bases and J by 5 bases, 6 bases remained unmatched. For the CDR3, the DNA is TGCGCCAGCAGCCCGGACAGGGGAAGGAACGAGCAGTACTTC. Translated, it gives CASSPDRGRNEQYF.

The chain couples TRBV7-2 to TRBJ1-5; 9 bases match TRBD1. Germline CDR1 is SGHTA and CDR2 is FQGNSA. CDR3 length equals 15 residues. V shed 7 bases, J shed 0 bases, and the junction held 4 bases outside the gene matches. The CDR3 sequence: CASTLDRGSNQPQHF. CDR3 coding DNA: TGTGCCAGCACCCTGGACAGGGGTAGCAATCAGCCCCAGCATTTT.

The V and J genes are TRBV7-2 and TRBJ2-5, with TRBD1 matching over 8 bases. The CDR3 is 14 amino acids. The germline V gene has CDR1 SGHTA and CDR2 FQGNSA. J was trimmed by 5 bases and V by 5 bases; bases with no gene match: 7. The chain's CDR3 is CASSNTRGQETQYF. DNA of the CDR3: TGTGCCAGCAGCAACACCAGGGGGCAGGAGACCCAGTACTTC.

This clone was found a few times. This chain connects TRBV6-6 to TRBJ1-1, with a tentative D call TRBD1 (5 bases). Germline V gives CDR1 MNHNY, CDR2 SVGAGI (reference sequence). The CDR3 has 13 amino acids. V was trimmed by 5 bases and J by 1 base, leaving 8 bases between them. In DNA form, the CDR3 reads TGTGCCAGCAGTGCCCAGGGGAACACTGAAGCTTTCTTT. The encoded protein is CASSAQGNTEAFF.

The genes are TRBV19 and TRBJ2-3; the match to TRBD2 covers 11 bases. CDR1 is LNHDA, CDR2 SQIVND, per germline (reference sequence). Germline trimming cut 4 bases from V and 2 bases from J; bases unmatched to any gene: 8. The CDR3 is 17 residues long. As DNA, the CDR3 is TGTGCCAGTAGTAGCCCCAGACTAGCGGGGATCACAGATACGCAGTATTTT. Its protein is CASSSPRLAGITDTQYF.

This CDR3 is CASSSGLVYNEQFF. The CDR3 DNA sequence: TGCGCCAGCAGCTCGGGACTCGTCTACAATGAGCAGTTCTTC. The J gene is TRBJ2-1, the V gene TRBV5-1, with a weak D call TRBD2 (6 bases). V was pared by 3 bases and J by 3 bases, with 10 bases between. Germline V gene data show CDR1 as SGHRS and CDR2 as YFSETQ. This CDR3 is 14 amino acids long. The full variable domain, its missing parts supplied by reference TRBV5-1 and TRBJ2-1, is KAGVTQTPRYLIKTRGQQVTLSCSPISGHRSVSWYQQTPGQGLQFLFEYFSETQRNKGNFPGRFSGRQFSNSRSEMNVSTLELGDSALYLCASSSGLVYNEQFFGPGTRLTVL.

The chain couples TRBV6-5 to TRBJ2-7; weak D call: TRBD1 (6 bases). Germline V gives CDR1 MNHEY, CDR2 SVGAGI. The ends were cut back, 4 bases at V and 2 bases at J, with 12 bases in the middle. This CDR3 has 14 residues. This CDR3 reads CASSFQRDTYEQYF. The CDR3 bases are TGTGCCAGCAGTTTCCAACGGGACACCTACGAGCAGTACTTC.

The V and J genes are TRBV18 and TRBJ1-2, with TRBD1 matching 12 bases. J was trimmed by 3 bases and V by 3 bases; bases with no gene match: 8. Germline V gene lookup returns CDR1 KGHSH and CDR2 LQKENI. The CDR3 is made up of 17 amino acids. CDR3 sequence (DNA): TGTGCCAGCTCACCTCGTCCGGGACAGGGGGCGGACTATGGCTACACCTTC. Translation gives CASSPRPGQGADYGYTF.

V usage is TRBV30 and J usage is TRBJ1-2; 12 bases are shared with TRBD1. Trimming removed 3 bases from V and 7 bases from J; junction bases left unmatched: 3. CDR1 and CDR2 from the germline V gene are GTSNPN and SVGIG (reference sequence). The CDR3 covers 13 residues. The CDR3: CAWRGTGGSGYTF. CDR3 nucleotides: TGTGCCTGGAGGGGGACAGGGGGCAGTGGCTACACCTTC.

This chain links TRBV29-1 with TRBJ1-3; 8 nucleotides match TRBD1. Unmatched junction bases numbered 15, after V lost 4 bases and J lost 7 bases. CDR1 is SQVTM and CDR2 is ANQGSEA in the germline V gene. The length of the CDR3 is 16 residues. CDR3 amino acids: CSVAYRGTGPGNTIYF. The CDR3, as DNA: TGCAGCGTTGCCTACCGCGGGACAGGCCCGGGGAACACCATATATTTT. The entire variable domain, with the rest obtained from reference TRBV29-1 and TRBJ1-3, is as follows: SAVISQKPSRDICQRGTSLTIQCQVDSQVTMMFWYRQQPGQSLTLIATANQGSEATYESGFVIDKFPISRPNLTFSTLTVSNMSPEDSSIYLCSVAYRGTGPGNTIYFGEGSWLTVV.

This chain uses TRBV14 with TRBJ2-5; weak D call: TRBD2 (6 bases). Between the trimmed V and J ends, which lost 2 bases and 4 bases, there was a span of 11 bases. Germline values: CDR1 SGHDN, CDR2 FVKESK. CDR3 length equals 14 residues. The CDR3: CASSQLAVRETQYF. CDR3 DNA: TGTGCCAGCAGCCAATTAGCGGTCCGAGAGACCCAGTACTTC.

The chain recombines TRBV5-1 with TRBJ2-3; D might be TRBD2 (6 bases). The CDR3 is made up of 15 amino acids. Germline assignment: CDR1 SGHRS and CDR2 YFSETQ. V was trimmed by 0 bases and J by 2 bases, leaving 10 bases between them. The CDR3 bases are TGCGCCAGCAGCTTGGTTGCGGGGCACACAGATACGCAGTATTTT. Translation: CASSLVAGHTDTQYF.

The chain uses TRBV7-8 and TRBJ2-7; 9 bases are shared with TRBD2. Germline values: CDR1 SGHVS, CDR2 FQNEAQ. CDR3 length: 17 residues. Trimming removed 1 base from V and 6 bases from J; junction bases left unmatched: 13. CDR3 coding DNA: TGTGCCAGCAGCTTAGGGTTATACGGCGGGAGGGCTTTCGAGCAGTACTTC. This sequence encodes CASSLGLYGGRAFEQYF.

The chain carries TRBV9 and TRBJ2-1; D ambiguous. Germline CDR1 reads SGDLS; CDR2 reads YYNGEE. This CDR3 has 12 amino acids. V lost 0 bases and J 13 bases, leaving 11 bases between the germline ends. CDR3 sequence reads: CASSVDAGSQFF. The CDR3 coding sequence is TGTGCCAGCAGCGTAGACGCCGGGTCTCAGTTCTTC.

This clone showed up just a few times. The chain recombines TRBV6-1 with TRBJ2-7, with 10 positions matching TRBD1. CDR3 length equals 15 residues. Per the germline V gene, CDR1 is MNHNS and CDR2 is SASEGT. J gave up 3 bases and V 4 bases, and 6 bases lay outside the gene matches. CDR3 DNA sequence: TGTGCCAGCAGTGGGAGGGACAGGGGAGGCTACGAGCAGTACTTC. Translated: CASSGRDRGGYEQYF.

This clone was seen more than once but under ten times. Other DNA sequences in this specimen translate into the identical CDR3. V and J are TRBV29-1 and TRBJ1-1; 9 bases fit TRBD1. Germline CDR1 and CDR2: SQVTM and ANQGSEA. The CDR3 spans 13 residues. V trimming: 7 bases; J trimming: 1 base; junction bases outside the gene matches: 4. CDR3 protein: CSARDRANTEAFF. DNA of the CDR3: TGCAGCGCCCGGGACAGGGCGAACACTGAAGCTTTCTTT.